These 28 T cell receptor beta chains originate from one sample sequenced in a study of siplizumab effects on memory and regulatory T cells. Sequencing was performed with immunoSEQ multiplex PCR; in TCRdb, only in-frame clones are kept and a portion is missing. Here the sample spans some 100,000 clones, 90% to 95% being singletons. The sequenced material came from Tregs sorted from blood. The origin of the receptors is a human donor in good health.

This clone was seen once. The CDR3 region has the DNA TGCAGTGCTACCTCTAACTATGGCTACACCTTC. Encoded protein: CSATSNYGYTF. This chain links TRBV20-1 with TRBJ1-2; D uncertain. V dropped 4 bases and J dropped 0 bases, with 3 bases sitting between them. This CDR3 comprises 11 residues. Germline CDR1 DFQATT, CDR2 SNEGSKA (reference sequence).

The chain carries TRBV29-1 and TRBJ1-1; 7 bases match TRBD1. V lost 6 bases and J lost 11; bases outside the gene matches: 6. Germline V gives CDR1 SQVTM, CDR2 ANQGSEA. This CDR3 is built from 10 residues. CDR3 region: CSVYDRAAFF. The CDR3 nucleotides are TGCAGCGTCTATGACAGGGCGGCTTTCTTT.

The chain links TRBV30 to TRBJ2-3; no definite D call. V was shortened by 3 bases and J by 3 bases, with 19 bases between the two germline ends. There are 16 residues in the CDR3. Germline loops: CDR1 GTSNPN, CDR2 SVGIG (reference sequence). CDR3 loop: CAWRPNRGLKTDTQYF. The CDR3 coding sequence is TGTGCCTGGAGACCCAACCGAGGCCTCAAAACAGATACGCAGTATTTT.

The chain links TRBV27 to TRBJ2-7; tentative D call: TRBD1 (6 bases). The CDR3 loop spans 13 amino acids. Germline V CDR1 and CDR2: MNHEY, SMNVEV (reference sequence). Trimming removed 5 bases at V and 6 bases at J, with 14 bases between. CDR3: CASSHPSGVEQYF. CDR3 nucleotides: TGTGCCAGCAGTCACCCGTCAGGGGTCGAGCAGTACTTC.

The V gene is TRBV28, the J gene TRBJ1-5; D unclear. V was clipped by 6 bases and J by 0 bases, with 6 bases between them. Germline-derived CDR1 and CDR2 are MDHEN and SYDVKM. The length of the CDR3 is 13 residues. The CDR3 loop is CASSSGSNQPQHF. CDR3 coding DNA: TGTGCCAGCAGCTCCGGTAGCAATCAGCCCCAGCATTTT.

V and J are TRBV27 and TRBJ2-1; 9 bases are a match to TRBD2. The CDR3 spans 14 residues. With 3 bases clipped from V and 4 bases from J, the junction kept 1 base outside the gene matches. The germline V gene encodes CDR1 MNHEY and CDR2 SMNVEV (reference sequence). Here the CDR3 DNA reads TGTGCCAGCAGTTTGCTAGCGGGATACAATGAGCAGTTCTTC. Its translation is CASSLLAGYNEQFF.

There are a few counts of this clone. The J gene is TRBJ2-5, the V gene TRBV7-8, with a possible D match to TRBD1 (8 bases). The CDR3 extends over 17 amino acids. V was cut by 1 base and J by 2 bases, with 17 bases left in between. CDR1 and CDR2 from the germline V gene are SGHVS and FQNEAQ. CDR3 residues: CASSLGGGDRRQETQYF. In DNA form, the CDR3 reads TGTGCCAGCAGCTTAGGAGGGGGGGACAGGAGGCAAGAGACCCAGTACTTC. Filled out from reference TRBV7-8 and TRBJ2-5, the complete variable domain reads GAGVSQSPRYKVAKRGQDVALRCDPISGHVSLFWYQQALGQGPEFLTYFQNEAQLDKSGLPSDRFFAERPEGSVSTLKIQRTQQEDSAVYLCASSLGGGDRRQETQYFGPGTRLLVL.

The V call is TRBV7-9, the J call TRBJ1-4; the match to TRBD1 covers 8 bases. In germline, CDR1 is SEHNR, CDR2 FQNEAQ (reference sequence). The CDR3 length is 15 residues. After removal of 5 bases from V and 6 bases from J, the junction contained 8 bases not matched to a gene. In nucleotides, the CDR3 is TGTGCCAGCAGCCCGGGACAGGTGGAAGATGAAAAACTGTTTTTT. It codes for CASSPGQVEDEKLFF.

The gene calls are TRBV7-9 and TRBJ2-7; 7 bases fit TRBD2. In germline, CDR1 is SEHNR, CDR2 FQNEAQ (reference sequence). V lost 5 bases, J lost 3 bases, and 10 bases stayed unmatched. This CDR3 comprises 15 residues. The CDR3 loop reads CASSRGEGSRYEQYF. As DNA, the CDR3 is TGTGCCAGCAGCCGCGGGGAGGGGAGCCGCTACGAGCAGTACTTC.

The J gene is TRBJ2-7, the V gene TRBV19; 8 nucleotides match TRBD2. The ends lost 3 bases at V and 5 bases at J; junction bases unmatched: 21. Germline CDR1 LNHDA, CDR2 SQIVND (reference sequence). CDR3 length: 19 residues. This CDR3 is CASSIRGRAGRADFHEQYF. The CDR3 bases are TGTGCCAGTAGTATCCGGGGCCGGGCCGGGAGGGCAGACTTCCACGAGCAGTACTTC.

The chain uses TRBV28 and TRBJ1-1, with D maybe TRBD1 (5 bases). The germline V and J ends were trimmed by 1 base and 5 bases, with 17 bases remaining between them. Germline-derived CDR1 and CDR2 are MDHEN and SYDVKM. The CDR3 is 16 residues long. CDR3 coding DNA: TGTGCCAGCAGTTTATCCCGACGGGCCGGGGGGACTGAAGCTTTCTTT. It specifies CASSLSRRAGGTEAFF.

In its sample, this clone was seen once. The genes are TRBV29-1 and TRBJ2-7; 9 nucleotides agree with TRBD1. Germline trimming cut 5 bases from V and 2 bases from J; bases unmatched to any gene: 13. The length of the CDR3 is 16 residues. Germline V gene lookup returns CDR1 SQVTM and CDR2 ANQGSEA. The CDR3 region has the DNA TGCAGCGTTCTGGCACTTCCGGGACAGGGTACCTACGAGCAGTACTTC. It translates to CSVLALPGQGTYEQYF.

The CDR3, as DNA: TGTGCCAGTCGTCAGACGGCGGGTCCTTTGTGGTTTTTACAAGAGACCCAGTACTTC. Amino acids: CASRQTAGPLWFLQETQYF. The chain has TRBV19 and TRBJ2-5; weak D call: TRBD2 (5 bases). The CDR3 has 19 amino acids. Per germline, CDR1 LNHDA and CDR2 SQIVND (reference sequence). Trimming removed 8 bases from V and 2 bases from J, with 30 bases in between. Filled out from reference TRBV19 and TRBJ2-5, the complete variable domain reads DGGITQSPKYLFRKEGQNVTLSCEQNLNHDAMYWYRQDPGQGLRLIYYSQIVNDFQKGDIAEGYSVSREKKESFPLTVTSAQKNPTAFYLCASRQTAGPLWFLQETQYFGPGTRLLVL.

The CDR3 nucleotides are TGCAGCGCTACCAACACAGGGGGTACTTTTGGCTATGGCTACACCTTC. It yields the protein CSATNTGGTFGYGYTF. This rearrangement joins TRBV29-1 to TRBJ1-2; 8 nucleotides match TRBD1. The J segment lost 4 bases and the V segment lost 7 bases, leaving 17 bases of the junction unmatched. Per the germline V gene, CDR1 is SQVTM and CDR2 is ANQGSEA. The CDR3 is 16 amino acids.

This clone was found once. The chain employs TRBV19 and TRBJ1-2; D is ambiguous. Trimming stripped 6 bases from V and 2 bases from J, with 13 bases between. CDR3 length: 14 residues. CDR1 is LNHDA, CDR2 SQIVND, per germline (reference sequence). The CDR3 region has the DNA TGTGCCAGTAGGTTAGCGTCGCTCAACTATGGCTACACCTTC. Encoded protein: CASRLASLNYGYTF.

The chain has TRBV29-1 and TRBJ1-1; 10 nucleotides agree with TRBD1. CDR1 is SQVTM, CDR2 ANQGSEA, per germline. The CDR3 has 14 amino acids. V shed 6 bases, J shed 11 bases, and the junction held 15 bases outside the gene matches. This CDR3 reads CSVVTRDRGLKAFF. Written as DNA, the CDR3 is TGCAGCGTGGTGACCCGGGACAGGGGCCTTAAGGCTTTCTTT. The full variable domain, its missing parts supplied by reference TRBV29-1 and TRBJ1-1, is SAVISQKPSRDICQRGTSLTIQCQVDSQVTMMFWYRQQPGQSLTLIATANQGSEATYESGFVIDKFPISRPNLTFSTLTVSNMSPEDSSIYLCSVVTRDRGLKAFFGQGTRLTVV.

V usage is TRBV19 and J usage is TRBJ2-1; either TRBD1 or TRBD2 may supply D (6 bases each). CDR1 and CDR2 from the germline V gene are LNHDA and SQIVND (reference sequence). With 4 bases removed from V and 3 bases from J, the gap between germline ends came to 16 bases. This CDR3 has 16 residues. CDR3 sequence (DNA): TGTGCCAGTAGTAGGGGGCTAGCGAACTACTACAATGAGCAGTTCTTC. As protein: CASSRGLANYYNEQFF.

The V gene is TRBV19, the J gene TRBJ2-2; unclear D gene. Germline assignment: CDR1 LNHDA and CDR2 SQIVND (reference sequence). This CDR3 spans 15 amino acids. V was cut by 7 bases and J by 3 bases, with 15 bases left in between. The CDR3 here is CASNRRRQDTGELFF. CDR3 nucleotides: TGTGCCAGTAATAGGCGGAGACAAGACACCGGGGAGCTGTTTTTT.

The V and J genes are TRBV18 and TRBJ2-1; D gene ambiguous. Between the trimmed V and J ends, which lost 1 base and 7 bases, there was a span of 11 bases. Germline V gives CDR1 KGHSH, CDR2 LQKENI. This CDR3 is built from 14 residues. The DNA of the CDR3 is TGTGCCAGCTCACCACTTCAAATCACAAATGAGCAGTTCTTC. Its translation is CASSPLQITNEQFF.

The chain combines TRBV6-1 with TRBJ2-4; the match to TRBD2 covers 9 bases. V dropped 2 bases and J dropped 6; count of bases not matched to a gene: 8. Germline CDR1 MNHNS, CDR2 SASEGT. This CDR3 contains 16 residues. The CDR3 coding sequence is TGTGCCAGCAGTGAATGGGGGCCTAGCGGGGTAAACATTCAGTACTTC. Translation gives CASSEWGPSGVNIQYF.

The CDR3 coding sequence is TGTGCCAGCAGCTTGCTGGGACAGGTGAATCAGCCCCAGCATTTT. Protein: CASSLLGQVNQPQHF. The J gene is TRBJ1-5, the V gene TRBV5-4; TRBD1 matches at 8 bases. This CDR3 spans 15 amino acids. Germline loops: CDR1 SGHNT, CDR2 YYREEE (reference sequence). Trimming cost V 1 base and J 4 bases; bases outside gene matches: 4.

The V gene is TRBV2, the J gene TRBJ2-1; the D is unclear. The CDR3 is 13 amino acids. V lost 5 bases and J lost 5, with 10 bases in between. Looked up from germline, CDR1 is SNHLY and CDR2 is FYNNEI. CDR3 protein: CASSPDWDNEQFF. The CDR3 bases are TGTGCCAGCAGTCCCGACTGGGACAATGAGCAGTTCTTC.

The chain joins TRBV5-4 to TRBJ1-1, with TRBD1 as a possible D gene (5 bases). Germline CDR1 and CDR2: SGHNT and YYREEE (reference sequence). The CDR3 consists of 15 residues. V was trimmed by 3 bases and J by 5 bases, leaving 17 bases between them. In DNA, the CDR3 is TGTGCCAGCAGCTGGACTCAAGGGGCTGGGACTGAAGCTTTCTTT. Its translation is CASSWTQGAGTEAFF.

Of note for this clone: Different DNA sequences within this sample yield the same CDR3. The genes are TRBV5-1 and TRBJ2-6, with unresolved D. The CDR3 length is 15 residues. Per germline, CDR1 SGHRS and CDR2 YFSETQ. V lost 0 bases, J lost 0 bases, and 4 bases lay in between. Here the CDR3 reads CASSLVPSGANVLTF. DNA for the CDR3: TGCGCCAGCAGCTTGGTTCCCTCTGGGGCCAACGTCCTGACTTTC.

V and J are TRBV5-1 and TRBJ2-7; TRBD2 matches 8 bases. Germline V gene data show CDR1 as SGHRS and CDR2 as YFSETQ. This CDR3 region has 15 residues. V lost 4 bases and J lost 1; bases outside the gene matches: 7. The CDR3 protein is CASSPGGGPSYEQYF. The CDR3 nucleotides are TGCGCCAGCAGCCCCGGGGGGGGCCCTTCCTACGAGCAGTACTTC.

CDR3 bases: TGCGCCAGCAGCTTCCTAGAGACCCAGTACTTC. It codes for CASSFLETQYF. The chain has TRBV5-1 and TRBJ2-5; no reliable D call. This CDR3 is 11 amino acids long. Germline lookup yields CDR1 SGHRS and CDR2 YFSETQ. With 2 bases removed from V and 4 bases from J, the gap between germline ends came to 3 bases.

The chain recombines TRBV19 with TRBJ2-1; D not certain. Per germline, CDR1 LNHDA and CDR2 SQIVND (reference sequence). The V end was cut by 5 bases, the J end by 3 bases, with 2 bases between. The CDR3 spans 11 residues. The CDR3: CASSYYNEQFF. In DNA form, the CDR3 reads TGTGCCAGTAGTTACTACAATGAGCAGTTCTTC.

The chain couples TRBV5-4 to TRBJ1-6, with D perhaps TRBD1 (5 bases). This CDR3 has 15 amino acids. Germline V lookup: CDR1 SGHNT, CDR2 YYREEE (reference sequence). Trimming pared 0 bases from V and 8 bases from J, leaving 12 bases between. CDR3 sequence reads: CASSLGGMGYSPLHF. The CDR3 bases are TGTGCCAGCAGCTTGGGGGGGATGGGGTATTCACCCCTCCACTTT.